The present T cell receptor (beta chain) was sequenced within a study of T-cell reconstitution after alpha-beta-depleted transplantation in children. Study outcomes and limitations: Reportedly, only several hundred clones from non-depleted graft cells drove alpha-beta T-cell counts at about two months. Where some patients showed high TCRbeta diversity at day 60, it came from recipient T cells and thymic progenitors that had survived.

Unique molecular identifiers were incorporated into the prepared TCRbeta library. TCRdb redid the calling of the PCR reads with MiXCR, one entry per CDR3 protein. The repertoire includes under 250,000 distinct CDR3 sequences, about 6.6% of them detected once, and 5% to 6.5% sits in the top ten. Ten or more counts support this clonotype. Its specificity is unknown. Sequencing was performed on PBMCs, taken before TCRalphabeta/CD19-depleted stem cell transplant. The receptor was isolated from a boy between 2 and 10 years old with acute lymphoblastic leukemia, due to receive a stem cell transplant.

CDR3 DNA sequence: TGCAGCGTGGGGACTAGGAGCTCCTACAATGAGCAGTTCTTC. Translated, it gives CSVGTRSSYNEQFF. This rearrangement joins TRBV29-1 to TRBJ2-1, with TRBD2 matching over 8 bases. Germline values: CDR1 SQVTM, CDR2 ANQGSEA. Trimming cost V 6 bases and J 0 bases; bases outside gene matches: 4. This CDR3 has 14 residues.